This note documents a single T cell receptor beta chain sequence. Antigen: not known. This entry belongs to a study of T cell responses to AZD1222 COVID-19 vaccine. Study-wide points: Most donors were white British and more were female, and clonal diversity was possibly underestimated. Scientists sampled the repertoires only once the peak T cell response had passed.

Only in-frame clones appear in the TCRdb table, and some are missing; sequencing was by immunoSEQ multiplex PCR. The sample lists around 170,000 clones, around 90% seen once, with roughly 0.99% in the top ten. This TCR was sampled from an adult in good health. This sample comprised peripheral blood, obtained on day 0 of AZD1222 vaccination.

In nucleotides, the CDR3 is TGTGCCAGCAGGGGACGGAAAGTAGTCAACACTGAAGCTTTCTTT. Amino acids: CASRGRKVVNTEAFF. The V call is TRBV3-1 (or the pseudogene TRBV3-2), the J call TRBJ1-1; D may be TRBD1 (5 bases). V was clipped by 6 bases and J by 2 bases, with 16 bases between them. The germline gives CDR1 LGHDT, CDR2 YNNKEL (reference sequence). The CDR3 has 15 residues.